This record covers a single T cell receptor beta chain. A much larger clone is a single base away; this may be a read error. TCRdb re-called the reads through MiXCR, storing one row per CDR3 protein. The sample contains some 220,000 distinct CDR3 sequences, 29% of which appear only once. Germline loops: CDR1 SGDLS, CDR2 YYNGEE. The CDR3 covers 14 residues. This sample is drawn from a study of kidney transplant recipient with SARS-CoV-2 infection. The chain links TRBV9 to TRBJ1-2; TRBD1 matches at 10 bases. The sample consisted of a blood sample, taken at baseline and between days 110 and 120 from a kidney transplant recipient. The origin of this receptor is a male patient in his 30s who had COVID-19 and was a kidney transplant recipient. Some T cells may be provided by the graft donor. CDR3 coding DNA: TGTGCCAGCGGCGTCCGGGACAGGGGTATAGGCTACACCTTC. This gives the protein CASGVRDRGIGYTF.